This T cell receptor beta chain was sequenced during a study of T-cell memory formation after mild COVID-19. Across the whole study: Clusters of TCRs were largely donor specific.

This clonotype occurred a few times. Germline-derived CDR1 and CDR2 are MGHRA and YSYEKL. The CDR3 is made up of 15 amino acids. V shed 4 bases, J shed 6 bases, and the junction held 4 bases outside the gene matches. TCRdb recomputed calls from the 5' RACE reads with MiXCR, one row per CDR3 protein. The sample includes about half a million distinct CDR3 sequences, around a sixth of them seen just once. The TCR comes from an adult woman who had mild COVID-19 (a few samples of this study predate the infection). Cell type and time point are not known. The chain recombines TRBV4-1 with TRBJ2-1; 12 nucleotides line up with TRBD2. Sequencing used PBMCs or a T cell subset sorted from them (not recorded which). The CDR3 region has the DNA TGCGCCAGCAGCCCTAGCGGGGGGGGTGTCAATGAGCAGTTCTTC. As protein: CASSPSGGGVNEQFF.